This paragraph covers one T cell receptor (beta chain) sequence. Its antigen is still unknown. The data stem from a study of blood T cells in healthy people across ages. Overall study findings and caveats: The study found TCR beta diversity correlated strongly with naive T cell percentage. Researchers judged that diversity estimates from one million T cells fell short of true values.

V shed 3 bases and J shed 5 bases, with 16 bases lying between them. CDR3 length equals 15 residues. Primers used in a second PCR of roughly 6 to 11 cycles were a sample-barcoded 5' primer and a J-beta primer mix. TCRdb reprocessed the 5' RACE reads with MiXCR, giving one entry per CDR3 protein. The data show about 1.4 million distinct CDR3 sequences, roughly 59% seen once. The sequenced sample consisted of blood. The chain couples TRBV12-3 or TRBV12-4 to TRBJ2-5; D is unclear. The sequence was obtained from a man aged 18 to 35 in good health. In DNA form, the CDR3 reads TGTGCCAGCAGTTTCATGGCAGGTCAAGGGGAGACCCAGTACTTC. This codes for CASSFMAGQGETQYF.